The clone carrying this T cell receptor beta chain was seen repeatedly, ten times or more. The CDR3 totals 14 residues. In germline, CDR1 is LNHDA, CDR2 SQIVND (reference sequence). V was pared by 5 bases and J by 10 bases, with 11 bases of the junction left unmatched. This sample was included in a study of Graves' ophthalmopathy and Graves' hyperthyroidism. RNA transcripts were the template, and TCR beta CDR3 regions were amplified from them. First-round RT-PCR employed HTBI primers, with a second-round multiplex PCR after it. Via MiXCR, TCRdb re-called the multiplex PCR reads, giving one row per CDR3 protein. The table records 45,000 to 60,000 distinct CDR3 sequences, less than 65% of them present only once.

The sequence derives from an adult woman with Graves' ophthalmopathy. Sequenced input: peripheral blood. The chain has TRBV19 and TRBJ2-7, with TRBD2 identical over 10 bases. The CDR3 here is CASSVASGRADQYF. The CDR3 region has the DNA TGTGCCAGTAGTGTGGCCAGCGGGAGGGCCGACCAGTACTTC.